This T cell receptor (beta chain) was sequenced for a study of CD4 T cell repertoires in COVID-19. For the study at large: Other coronavirus spike proteins restimulated relabeled CFSE-low cells expanded with IL-2 for around 10 days. Notes on the study in general: Sharing of several most expanded SARS-CoV-2-reactive clonotypes across memory subsets suggested intraclonal diversification. In SARS-CoV and/or HKU1 spike cultures, between roughly 6 and 25% of SARS-CoV-2 clonotypes reappeared.

This table comes from immunoSEQ multiplex PCR, and its TCRdb copy is limited to in-frame clones, with some not included. The table records 20,000 or so clones, nearly 95% of them present only once. The memory T cells were sequenced right after ex vivo isolation, without culture. Concerning this clone: Its antigen is still unknown.

The sequenced sample was circulating follicular helper CD4+ T cells (cTfh) from blood, obtained before the COVID-19 pandemic. The source of this sequence is a human donor who had COVID-19.

The CDR3 nucleotides read TGTGCCGGGAAACTAGCGGACCAAGAGACCCAGTACTTC. It is translated as CAGKLADQETQYF. The genes are TRBV28 and TRBJ2-5; 8 bases line up with TRBD2. The CDR3 runs 13 residues. Trimming cost V 11 bases and J 0 bases; bases outside gene matches: 5. Germline V gene sequence: CDR1 MDHEN, CDR2 SYDVKM. The full variable domain, rest sourced from reference TRBV28 and TRBJ2-5, is DVKVTQSSRYLVKRTGEKVFLECVQDMDHENMFWYRQDPGLGLRLIYFSYDVKMKEKGDIPEGYSVSREKKERFSLILESASTNQTSMYLCAGKLADQETQYFGPGTRLLVL.